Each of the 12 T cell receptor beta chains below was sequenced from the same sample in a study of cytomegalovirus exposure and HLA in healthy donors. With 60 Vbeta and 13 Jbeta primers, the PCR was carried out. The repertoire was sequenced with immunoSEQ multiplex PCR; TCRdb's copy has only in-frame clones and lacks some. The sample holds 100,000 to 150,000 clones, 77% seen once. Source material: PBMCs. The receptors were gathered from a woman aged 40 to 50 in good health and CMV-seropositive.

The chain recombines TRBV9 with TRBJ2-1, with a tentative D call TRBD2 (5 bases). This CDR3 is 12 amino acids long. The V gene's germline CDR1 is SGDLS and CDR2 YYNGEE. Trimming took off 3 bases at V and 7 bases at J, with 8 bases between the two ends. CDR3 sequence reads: CASSDRGNEQFF. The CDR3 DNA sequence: TGTGCCAGCAGCGATAGAGGGAATGAGCAGTTCTTC.

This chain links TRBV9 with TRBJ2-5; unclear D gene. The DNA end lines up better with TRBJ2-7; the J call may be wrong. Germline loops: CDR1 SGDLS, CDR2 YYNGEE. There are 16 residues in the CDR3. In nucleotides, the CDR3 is TGTGCCAGCAGCGGATTGAGCCCTTTTCTCTCCTACGAGCAGTACTTC. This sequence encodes CASSGLSPFLSYEQYF.

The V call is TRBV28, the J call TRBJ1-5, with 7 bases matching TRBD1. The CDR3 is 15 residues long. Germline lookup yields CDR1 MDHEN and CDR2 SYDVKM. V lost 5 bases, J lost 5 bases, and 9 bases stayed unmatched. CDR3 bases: TGTGCCAGCAGTCGCGGGACAGTCAGCGATCAGCCCCAGCATTTT. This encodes CASSRGTVSDQPQHF.

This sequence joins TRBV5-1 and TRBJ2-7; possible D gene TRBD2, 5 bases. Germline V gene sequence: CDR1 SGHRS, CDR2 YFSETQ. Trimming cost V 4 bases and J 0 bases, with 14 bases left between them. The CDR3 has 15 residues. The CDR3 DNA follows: TGCGCCAGCAGCCTGGACCCGGGGAGCTCCTACGAGCAGTACTTC. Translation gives CASSLDPGSSYEQYF.

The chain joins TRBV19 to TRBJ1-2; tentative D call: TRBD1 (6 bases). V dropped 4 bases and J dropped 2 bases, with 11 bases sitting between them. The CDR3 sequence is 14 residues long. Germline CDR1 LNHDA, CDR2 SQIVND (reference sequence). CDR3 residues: CASSTLDRNYGYTF. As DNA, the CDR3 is TGTGCCAGTAGTACATTGGACAGAAACTATGGCTACACCTTC.

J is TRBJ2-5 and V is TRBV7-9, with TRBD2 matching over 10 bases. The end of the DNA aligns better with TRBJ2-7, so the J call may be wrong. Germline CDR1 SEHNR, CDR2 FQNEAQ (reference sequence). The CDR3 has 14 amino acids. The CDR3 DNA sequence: TGTGCCAGCAGCTTAACTAGCGGGAACTACGAGCAGTACTTC. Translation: CASSLTSGNYEQYF.

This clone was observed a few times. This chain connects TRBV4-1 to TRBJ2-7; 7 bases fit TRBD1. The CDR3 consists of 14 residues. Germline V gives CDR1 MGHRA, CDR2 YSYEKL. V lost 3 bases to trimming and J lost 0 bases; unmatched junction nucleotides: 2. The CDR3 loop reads CASSQTGSSYEQYF. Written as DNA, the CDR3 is TGCGCCAGCAGCCAGACAGGGAGCTCCTACGAGCAGTACTTC.

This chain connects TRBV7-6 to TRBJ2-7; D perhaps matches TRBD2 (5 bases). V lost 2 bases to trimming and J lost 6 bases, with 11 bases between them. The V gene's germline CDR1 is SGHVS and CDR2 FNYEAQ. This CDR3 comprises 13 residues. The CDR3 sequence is CASSLRTAGEQYF. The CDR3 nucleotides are TGTGCCAGCAGCTTAAGGACGGCGGGCGAGCAGTACTTC.

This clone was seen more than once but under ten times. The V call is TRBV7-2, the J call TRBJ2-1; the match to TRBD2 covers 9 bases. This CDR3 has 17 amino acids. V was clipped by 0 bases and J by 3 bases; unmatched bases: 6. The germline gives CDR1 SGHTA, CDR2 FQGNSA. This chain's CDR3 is CASSLASSGRVYNEQFF. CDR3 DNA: TGTGCCAGCAGCTTAGCGAGTAGCGGGAGAGTCTACAATGAGCAGTTCTTC.

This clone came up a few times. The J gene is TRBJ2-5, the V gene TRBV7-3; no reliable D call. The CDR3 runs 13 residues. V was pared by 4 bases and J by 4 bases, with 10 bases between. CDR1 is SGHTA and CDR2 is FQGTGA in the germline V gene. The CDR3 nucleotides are TGTGCCAGCAGCTCAGGTCCGGTAGAGACCCAGTACTTC. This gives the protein CASSSGPVETQYF.

This chain's CDR3 is CASSLSNSAYEQYF. DNA of the CDR3: TGTGCCAGCAGCTTGTCTAATTCTGCCTACGAGCAGTACTTC. This chain connects TRBV5-4 to TRBJ2-7; D unresolved. The germline V gene encodes CDR1 SGHNT and CDR2 YYREEE (reference sequence). The CDR3 spans 14 residues. V lost 1 base to trimming and J lost 2 bases, with 10 bases between them.

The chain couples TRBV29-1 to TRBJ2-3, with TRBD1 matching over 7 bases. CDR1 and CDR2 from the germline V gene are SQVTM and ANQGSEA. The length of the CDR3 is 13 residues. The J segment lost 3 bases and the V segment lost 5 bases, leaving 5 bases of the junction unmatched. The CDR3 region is CSVLTGETDTQYF. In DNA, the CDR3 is TGCAGCGTTTTAACAGGGGAGACAGATACGCAGTATTTT.